Below are 24 T cell receptor beta chains sequenced from a single sample in a study of blood T cell repertoires in COVID-19. Data came from immunoSEQ multiplex PCR; TCRdb stores just in-frame clones and leaves some out. The table lists around 300,000 clones, approximately 91% of them singletons. The sample was PBMCs or T cells enriched from blood (not recorded which). The receptors stem from a woman aged 40 to 50 who had recovered from COVID-19.

The chain joins TRBV27 to TRBJ1-6, with 7 bases lining up with TRBD1. CDR3 size: 15 residues. Germline V gene sequence: CDR1 MNHEY, CDR2 SMNVEV (reference sequence). Trimming took 5 bases from V and 5 from J; bases not matched to a gene: 6. CDR3 sequence: CASSPGGQNNSPLHF. CDR3 sequence (DNA): TGTGCCAGCAGTCCCGGGGGACAGAATAATTCACCCCTCCACTTT.

V and J are TRBV5-5 and TRBJ1-3; 8 nucleotides agree with TRBD1. The CDR3 loop spans 16 amino acids. The V segment lost 4 bases and the J segment 3 bases; nucleotides outside the gene matches: 9. Germline CDR1 and CDR2: SGHKS and YYEKEE (reference sequence). CDR3 protein: CASSPGDRGIGNTIYF. CDR3 sequence (DNA): TGTGCCAGCAGCCCCGGTGACAGGGGCATTGGAAACACCATATATTTT.

This clone was recorded once. V gene TRBV6-2 or TRBV6-3 combines with J gene TRBJ2-3; the D is unclear. Trimming stripped 2 bases from V and 4 bases from J, with 13 bases between. CDR3 length: 15 residues. Germline CDR1 reads MNHEY; CDR2 reads SVGEGT. This CDR3 is CASSYAGVGADTQYF. The CDR3 DNA reads TGTGCCAGCAGTTACGCCGGAGTTGGTGCAGATACGCAGTATTTT.

This chain uses TRBV7-9 with TRBJ1-4, with 9 bases that match TRBD1. The length of the CDR3 is 15 residues. Germline V gives CDR1 SEHNR, CDR2 FQNEAQ (reference sequence). The ends lost 3 bases at V and 8 bases at J; junction bases unmatched: 7. The CDR3 loop reads CASSFWTGELEKLFF. The CDR3, as DNA: TGTGCCAGCAGCTTCTGGACAGGGGAATTGGAAAAACTGTTTTTT.

Here the CDR3 reads CASSKGRDRVRQPQHF. CDR3 coding DNA: TGTGCCAGCAGCAAAGGTAGGGACAGGGTACGGCAGCCCCAGCATTTT. This rearrangement joins TRBV21-1 to TRBJ1-5; TRBD1, as called in the table, went unchecked against the DNA. TRBV21-1 is described as a pseudogene. The CDR3 has 16 residues.

The genes are TRBV4-1 and TRBJ1-5, with no clear D. V lost 1 base, J lost 6 bases, and 7 bases lay in between. CDR1 and CDR2 from the germline V gene are MGHRA and YSYEKL. The CDR3 runs to 13 residues. The CDR3 sequence is CASSQATAQPQHF. Written as DNA, the CDR3 is TGCGCCAGCAGCCAAGCCACAGCTCAGCCCCAGCATTTT.

The V and J genes are TRBV5-1 and TRBJ1-5; maybe TRBD1 (5 bases). The CDR3 is made up of 15 amino acids. Trimming removed 4 bases from V and 2 bases from J, with 13 bases in between. Germline-derived CDR1 and CDR2 are SGHRS and YFSETQ. CDR3 coding DNA: TGCGCCAGCAGCCCCCAGGGTGGAGGCAATCAGCCCCAGCATTTT. It codes for CASSPQGGGNQPQHF.

The chain is built from TRBV25-1 and TRBJ1-1; D not resolved. V gave up 1 base and J gave up 3 bases, with 9 bases separating them. The CDR3 totals 14 residues. The germline CDR1 and CDR2 sequences are MGHDK and SYGVNS. CDR3 in amino acids: CASSESVDYTEAFF. DNA for the CDR3: TGTGCCAGCAGTGAATCGGTCGATTACACTGAAGCTTTCTTT.

The V call is TRBV3-1 (or the pseudogene TRBV3-2), the J call TRBJ1-2; no firm D call. V was shortened by 4 bases and J by 6 bases, with 15 bases between the two germline ends. Germline V CDR1 and CDR2: LGHDT, YNNKEL (reference sequence). CDR3 length: 14 amino acids. The CDR3 here is CASSPHSSIDGYTF. CDR3 sequence (DNA): TGTGCCAGCAGCCCCCACAGTAGTATTGATGGCTACACCTTC.

The chain combines TRBV3-1 (or the pseudogene TRBV3-2) with TRBJ2-7; weak D call: TRBD1 (6 bases). V was shortened by 4 bases and J by 6 bases, with 13 bases between the two germline ends. This CDR3 has 13 residues. Germline lookup yields CDR1 LGHDT and CDR2 YNNKEL (reference sequence). The CDR3, as DNA: TGTGCCAGCAGCCGTATCAGGGGAGTCGAGCAGTACTTC. Amino acids: CASSRIRGVEQYF.

The V gene is TRBV5-1, the J gene TRBJ1-2; TRBD1 matches 8 bases. The V segment lost 0 bases and the J segment 4 bases; nucleotides outside the gene matches: 5. The V gene's germline CDR1 is SGHRS and CDR2 YFSETQ. CDR3 length: 15 residues. The CDR3 DNA reads TGCGCCAGCAGCTTGGAGACAGGGGCGGGCTATGGCTACACCTTC. This gives the protein CASSLETGAGYGYTF. Drawing the rest from reference TRBV5-1 and TRBJ1-2, the complete variable domain is KAGVTQTPRYLIKTRGQQVTLSCSPISGHRSVSWYQQTPGQGLQFLFEYFSETQRNKGNFPGRFSGRQFSNSRSEMNVSTLELGDSALYLCASSLETGAGYGYTFGSGTRLTVV.

The V call is TRBV12-3 or TRBV12-4, the J call TRBJ2-7, with 8 nucleotides matching TRBD1. CDR3 size: 13 residues. V was pared by 5 bases and J by 3 bases, with 3 bases of the junction left unmatched. This CDR3 reads CASSRGTGYEQYF. CDR3 bases: TGTGCCAGCAGTAGGGGGACAGGCTACGAGCAGTACTTC.

The chain has TRBV27 and TRBJ2-3, with a weak D call TRBD1 (6 bases). There are 16 residues in the CDR3. Germline CDR1 reads MNHEY; CDR2 reads SMNVEV (reference sequence). The ends were cut back, 5 bases at V and 6 bases at J, with 21 bases in the middle. Here the CDR3 reads CASSKNRAVSWDTQYF. Here the CDR3 DNA reads TGTGCCAGCAGTAAGAACAGGGCGGTGAGCTGGGATACGCAGTATTTT.

The rearrangement joins TRBV7-9 to TRBJ1-1; 7 bases are a match to TRBD1. This CDR3 is built from 15 residues. Germline V gene data show CDR1 as SEHNR and CDR2 as FQNEAQ (reference sequence). J gave up 1 base and V 5 bases, and 7 bases lay outside the gene matches. The CDR3 sequence: CASSIRQGRNTEAFF. In DNA, the CDR3 is TGTGCCAGCAGCATCAGACAGGGTAGGAACACTGAAGCTTTCTTT.

This clone was detected only once. This sequence joins TRBV9 and TRBJ2-3; 11 positions match TRBD2. The length of the CDR3 is 16 residues. Trimming cost V 2 bases and J 4 bases; bases outside gene matches: 6. CDR1 and CDR2 from the germline V gene are SGDLS and YYNGEE. The CDR3 loop is CASSVYSGRAADTQYF. CDR3 DNA sequence: TGTGCCAGCAGCGTGTATAGCGGGAGGGCCGCAGATACGCAGTATTTT.

This clone was seen just once. J is TRBJ1-5 and V is TRBV7-2; D ambiguous. The CDR3 runs to 18 residues. Germline V gene data show CDR1 as SGHTA and CDR2 as FQGNSA. The V end lost 6 bases, the J end lost 0 bases, and 21 bases lay between the germline ends. The CDR3 coding sequence is TGTGCCAGCAGAGCTTTTCTGGGAGAACAAGATAGCAATCAGCCCCAGCATTTT. Translation gives CASRAFLGEQDSNQPQHF.

The V gene is TRBV5-4, the J gene TRBJ1-3, with D maybe TRBD1 (6 bases). CDR3 length equals 14 residues. The V gene's germline CDR1 is SGHNT and CDR2 YYREEE (reference sequence). V dropped 9 bases and J dropped 2 bases, with 15 bases sitting between them. This CDR3 reads CAIGQSPTGNTIYF. The DNA of the CDR3 is TGTGCCATCGGACAGAGCCCAACTGGAAACACCATATATTTT. The whole variable domain, filled in from reference TRBV5-4 and TRBJ1-3, reads ETGVTQSPTHLIKTRGQQVTLRCSSQSGHNTVSWYQQALGQGPQFIFQYYREEENGRGNFPPRFSGLQFPNYSSELNVNALELDDSALYLCAIGQSPTGNTIYFGEGSWLTVV.

J is TRBJ2-5 and V is TRBV18; 7 bases map to TRBD1. CDR1 is KGHSH and CDR2 is LQKENI in the germline V gene. The CDR3 is 16 amino acids. With 2 bases clipped from V and 2 bases from J, the junction kept 8 bases outside the gene matches. CDR3 sequence reads: CASSPKAGGQQETQYF. CDR3 DNA sequence: TGTGCCAGCTCACCAAAAGCTGGGGGACAGCAAGAGACCCAGTACTTC.

V and J are TRBV7-8 and TRBJ2-1, with a weak D call TRBD1 (5 bases). V was cut by 1 base and J by 7 bases, with 17 bases left in between. Per germline, CDR1 SGHVS and CDR2 FQNEAQ. The CDR3 is 16 amino acids. The CDR3 here is CASSLEFQGHLNEQFF. DNA of the CDR3: TGTGCCAGCAGCTTAGAATTCCAGGGTCATTTGAATGAGCAGTTCTTC.

The chain recombines TRBV18 with TRBJ2-7, with a possible D match to TRBD1 (5 bases). The V end was cut by 2 bases, the J end by 5 bases, with 16 bases between. This CDR3 spans 15 amino acids. Germline CDR1 reads KGHSH; CDR2 reads LQKENI. The CDR3 DNA is TGTGCCAGCTCACCATCCCGGGCCCAGGGCCACGAGCAGTACTTC. Translated: CASSPSRAQGHEQYF.

This clone has only a few counts. J is TRBJ2-1 and V is TRBV11-2; TRBD2 might be the D (5 bases). V was trimmed by 5 bases and J by 4 bases, leaving 15 bases between them. This CDR3 is built from 15 residues. Germline values: CDR1 SGHAT, CDR2 FQNNGV. CDR3 loop: CASSRGSHLYNEQFF. Here the CDR3 DNA reads TGTGCCAGCAGCCGCGGGTCCCATTTGTACAATGAGCAGTTCTTC.

This chain connects TRBV6-4 to TRBJ1-6, with a tentative D call TRBD1 (5 bases). V was cut by 4 bases and J by 7 bases, with 11 bases left in between. The CDR3 contains 14 residues. The germline V gene encodes CDR1 MRHNA and CDR2 SNTAGT. The DNA for the CDR3 is TGTGCCAGCAGTGGCCGACCAGGGAATTCACCCCTCCACTTT. It is translated as CASSGRPGNSPLHF.

This clone was recorded once. This chain uses TRBV6-2 or TRBV6-3 with TRBJ1-2, with 7 bases aligning to TRBD1. The CDR3 runs to 13 residues. The V segment lost 5 bases and the J segment 2 bases; nucleotides outside the gene matches: 2. Germline CDR1 reads MNHEY; CDR2 reads SVGEGT. Written as DNA, the CDR3 is TGTGCCAGCAGTCGGGGACAGAACTATGGCTACACCTTC. Translation gives CASSRGQNYGYTF.

The chain recombines TRBV7-9 with TRBJ1-4; TRBD1 matches 8 bases. The V and J ends lost 4 bases and 5 bases, in that order; junction bases with no gene match: 3. The CDR3 has 14 amino acids. The germline CDR1 and CDR2 sequences are SEHNR and FQNEAQ (reference sequence). The CDR3 DNA reads as TGTGCCAGCAGCTGGGGACAGGAGAATGAAAAACTGTTTTTT. Amino acid sequence: CASSWGQENEKLFF.